The 27 T cell receptor beta chains below come from one sample, sequenced in a study of blood T cells in healthy people across ages (dated by TCRdb to 2015 to 2017). Library construction relied on 5' RACE. These reads were obtained on an Illumina HiSeq 2500. A second PCR of roughly 6 to 11 cycles was run with a J-beta primer mix and a sample-barcoded 5' primer. TCRdb itself trimmed the public reads at Q25 with fastp, ran MiXCR and retained productive beta chains. For every CDR3 protein sequence, its rows merge into one entry that carries the most common genes and DNA. The sample table contains hundreds of thousands of distinct CDR3 sequences; only one count was recorded for about 50% of them. Roughly 13% of the sample lies in the top ten. The specimen sequenced was blood. The receptors here all came from an elderly woman in good health.

With respect to this clonotype: This may come from a read error, since a much larger clone is one base off. This chain links TRBV6-5 with TRBJ2-7; 9 bases agree with TRBD2. Germline V gene data show CDR1 as MNHEY and CDR2 as SVGAGI. J was trimmed by 7 bases and V by 2 bases; bases with no gene match: 9. The length of the CDR3 is 15 residues. CDR3 sequence reads: CASSYVAGECNEQYF. CDR3 nucleotide sequence: TGTGCCAGCAGTTACGTAGCGGGAGAGTGCAATGAGCAGTACTTC.

The rearrangement uses TRBV15 and TRBJ2-7; the D is unclear. The J call is in doubt because the DNA end fits TRBJ2-5 better. Germline V gene lookup returns CDR1 LNHNV and CDR2 YYDKDF (reference sequence). This CDR3 is built from 12 residues. CDR3: CATSRPVETQYF. DNA for the CDR3: TGTGCCACCAGCAGGCCCGTGGAGACCCAGTACTTC.

This clonotype was found many times. V is TRBV12-3 or TRBV12-4 and J is TRBJ2-7; 7 positions agree with TRBD1. V shed 3 bases, J shed 2 bases, and the junction held 4 bases outside the gene matches. This CDR3 has 14 residues. The DNA of the CDR3 is TGTGCCAGCAGTTTCGATACAGGGGCCTACGAGCAGTACTTC. It yields the protein CASSFDTGAYEQYF.

The V call is TRBV25-1, the J call TRBJ2-1, with TRBD2 matching 10 bases. CDR3 length: 17 residues. CDR1 MGHDK and CDR2 SYGVNS come from the germline V gene. Trimming cost V 5 bases and J 4 bases; bases outside gene matches: 11. CDR3 in DNA: TGTGCCAGCAGTTCTCTTCTAGCGGGAGAGTATTACAATGAGCAGTTCTTC. It codes for CASSSLLAGEYYNEQFF.

The chain links TRBV10-3 to TRBJ2-5; 8 bases align to TRBD1. Germline CDR1 is ENHRY and CDR2 is SYGVKD. CDR3 length equals 14 residues. With 8 bases clipped from V and 1 base from J, the junction kept 6 bases outside the gene matches. CDR3 protein: CAISTGTGQETQYF. CDR3 bases: TGTGCCATCTCCACCGGGACAGGCCAAGAGACCCAGTACTTC.

The gene calls are TRBV4-1 and TRBJ1-5, with 9 bases fitting TRBD1. Unmatched junction bases numbered 5, after V lost 2 bases and J lost 3 bases. The CDR3 runs 16 residues. The germline gives CDR1 MGHRA, CDR2 YSYEKL. As DNA, the CDR3 is TGCGCCAGCAGCCAAAGTGGACAGGGGTACAATCAGCCCCAGCATTTT. It codes for CASSQSGQGYNQPQHF.

The gene calls are TRBV7-7 and TRBJ1-1; D uncertain. This CDR3 has 13 residues. V was pared by 5 bases and J by 0 bases, with 7 bases between. CDR1 SSHAT and CDR2 FNYEAQ come from the germline V gene (reference sequence). The CDR3 DNA reads TGTGCCAGCAGCCACGGGATGAACACTGAAGCTTTCTTT. Amino acids: CASSHGMNTEAFF.

This clonotype has ten or more counts. The V call is TRBV14, the J call TRBJ2-7; no clear D. The CDR3 has 12 amino acids. CDR1 is SGHDN and CDR2 is FVKESK in the germline V gene. Between the trimmed V and J ends, which lost 3 bases and 6 bases, there was a span of 9 bases. The CDR3 protein is CASSHLPLEQYF. In nucleotides, the CDR3 is TGTGCCAGCAGCCATCTTCCGCTCGAGCAGTACTTC.

This clonotype was counted ten times or more. The V call is TRBV12-3 or TRBV12-4, the J call TRBJ2-5; the match to TRBD1 covers 7 bases. With V trimmed by 6 bases and J by 5 bases, 9 bases remained unmatched. This CDR3 region has 14 residues. CDR3 nucleotides: TGTGCCAGCAGAAGGGGGCCGGACGTGGAGACCCAGTACTTC. This gives the protein CASRRGPDVETQYF.

This clonotype was observed many times. The chain couples TRBV9 to TRBJ1-1; D possibly corresponds to TRBD1 (5 bases). Trimming left V 3 bases short and J 1 base short, with 10 bases between. The CDR3 covers 14 residues. The germline V gene has CDR1 SGDLS and CDR2 YYNGEE. CDR3 coding DNA: TGTGCCAGCAGCGCCCGCGGGGGGAACACTGAAGCTTTCTTT. As protein: CASSARGGNTEAFF.

J is TRBJ1-2 and V is TRBV6-2 or TRBV6-3; D may be TRBD1 (5 bases). There are 12 residues in the CDR3. Germline CDR1 reads MNHEY; CDR2 reads SVGEGT. The ends were cut back, 5 bases at V and 11 bases at J, with 15 bases in the middle. CDR3 in amino acids: CASSEPSSGYTF. The CDR3 bases are TGTGCCAGCAGTGAACCATCGTCAGGGTACACCTTC.

CDR3 DNA: TGTGCCAGCAGCCTTGGGCGACAGGGAAGGTACGAAGAGCAGTACTTC. This sequence encodes CASSLGRQGRYEEQYF. The chain links TRBV14 to TRBJ2-7; 7 bases map to TRBD1. Germline CDR1 is SGHDN and CDR2 is FVKESK. V shed 4 bases and J 7 bases; nucleotides not matched to a gene: 16. CDR3 size: 16 residues.

This clonotype was seen only a few times. This chain joins TRBV24-1 and TRBJ2-2, with 8 bases that match TRBD2. Germline CDR1 is KGHDR and CDR2 is SFDVKD. V trimming: 0 bases; J trimming: 4 bases; junction bases outside the gene matches: 3. This CDR3 is built from 16 residues. The DNA for the CDR3 is TGTGCCACCAGTGATTTGGACGGGGGGGCCACCGGGGAGCTGTTTTTT. Translating gives CATSDLDGGATGELFF.

The chain has TRBV6-5 and TRBJ2-1; D is possibly TRBD2 (5 bases). This CDR3 spans 15 amino acids. Trimming took off 2 bases at V and 3 bases at J, with 11 bases between the two ends. The germline V gene encodes CDR1 MNHEY and CDR2 SVGAGI. CDR3 bases: TGTGCCAGCAGTTACAACGGGGTTGACTACAATGAGCAGTTCTTC. As protein: CASSYNGVDYNEQFF.

The chain is built from TRBV5-1 and TRBJ1-2, with D unresolved. CDR3 length: 15 residues. Per the germline V gene, CDR1 is SGHRS and CDR2 is YFSETQ. Trimming shortened V by 3 bases and J by 2 bases, and 14 bases separated the two germline ends. CDR3 in DNA: TGCGCCAGCAGCTCGGCGGGGAGGCCGAACTATGGCTACACCTTC. This sequence encodes CASSSAGRPNYGYTF.

The chain has TRBV20-1 and TRBJ2-7; TRBD1 is a possible D gene (6 bases). The CDR3 is 12 amino acids. The germline V gene encodes CDR1 DFQATT and CDR2 SNEGSKA (reference sequence). Trimming left V 5 bases short and J 2 bases short, with 10 bases between. Here the CDR3 reads CSAAGEAYEQYF. The CDR3, as DNA: TGCAGTGCTGCAGGGGAAGCCTACGAGCAGTACTTC.

This clonotype was detected many times. This chain joins TRBV7-2 and TRBJ1-4, with D uncertain. CDR1 SGHTA and CDR2 FQGNSA come from the germline V gene. Trimming shortened V by 6 bases and J by 4 bases, and 6 bases separated the two germline ends. This CDR3 is 12 amino acids long. CDR3 sequence reads: CASRKSNEKLFF. In DNA form, the CDR3 reads TGTGCCAGCAGAAAGAGTAATGAAAAACTGTTTTTT.

This sequence joins TRBV6-4 and TRBJ2-3; the D gene is possibly TRBD2 (6 bases). Trimming shortened V by 4 bases and J by 0 bases, and 8 bases separated the two germline ends. The germline V gene has CDR1 MRHNA and CDR2 SNTAGT. This CDR3 contains 14 residues. The CDR3, as DNA: TGTGCCAGCAGTGCCGGGGGTAGCACAGATACGCAGTATTTT. Translated, it gives CASSAGGSTDTQYF.

Details on this clonotype: A much larger clone lies a single base off, so this may be a read error. The V and J genes are TRBV20-1 and TRBJ2-7, with D unresolved. The CDR3 consists of 11 residues. Germline CDR1 DFQATT, CDR2 SNEGSKA (reference sequence). Deletions cut 5 bases from V and 7 bases from J, with 12 bases between. CDR3: CSARTHNEQYF. CDR3 nucleotide sequence: TGCAGTGCTCGAACCCACAATGAGCAGTACTTC.

Regarding this clonotype: One base away lies a much larger clone, so this may be a sequencing read error. The chain uses TRBV4-1 and TRBJ2-7, with TRBD1 matching over 9 bases. The germline V gene has CDR1 MGHRA and CDR2 YSYEKL. V lost 3 bases, J lost 0 bases, and 9 bases stayed unmatched. The CDR3 runs to 17 residues. The CDR3 loop reads CASSHLWTGVSSYEQYF. As DNA, the CDR3 is TGCGCCAGCAGCCACCTGTGGACAGGGGTCAGCTCCTACGAGCAGTACTTC.

This clonotype has a handful of counts. The genes are TRBV7-2 and TRBJ1-4, with a possible D match to TRBD1 (5 bases). Trimming took 2 bases from V and 0 from J, leaving 16 bases between them. The CDR3 is 18 residues long. Germline CDR1 SGHTA, CDR2 FQGNSA. CDR3: CASSLRGMIEATNEKLFF. In nucleotides, the CDR3 is TGTGCCAGCAGCTTACGGGGCATGATTGAGGCAACTAATGAAAAACTGTTTTTT. The full variable domain, in which reference TRBV7-2 and TRBJ1-4 provide the parts outside the CDR3, is GAGVSQSPSNKVTEKGKDVELRCDPISGHTALYWYRQSLGQGLEFLIYFQGNSAPDKSGLPSDRFSAERTGGSVSTLTIQRTQQEDSAVYLCASSLRGMIEATNEKLFFGSGTQLSVL.

A word on this clonotype: Germline and junction disagree at one end, which may indicate a read error. V and J are TRBV2 and TRBJ2-1; no clear D. The CDR3 has 11 amino acids. Germline assignment: CDR1 SNHLY and CDR2 FYNNEI. Here the CDR3 DNA reads TGTGTCAGCAGTTTCGGCAATGAGCAGTTCTTC. This gives the protein CVSSFGNEQFF.

This clonotype has ten or more counts. Mismatch with germline at one junction end may stem from a read error. J is TRBJ2-3 and V is TRBV6-6; unclear D gene. The germline V gene has CDR1 MNHNY and CDR2 SVGAGI (reference sequence). The CDR3 runs 12 residues. The CDR3 DNA reads as TGTGCCGGCAGCGAAACAACCTATACGCAGTATTTT. Protein product: CAGSETTYTQYF.

This clonotype was counted at least ten times. The rearrangement joins TRBV3-1 to TRBJ2-7; 7 nucleotides align to TRBD2. Germline V gene lookup returns CDR1 LGHDT and CDR2 YNNKEL (reference sequence). The CDR3 consists of 15 residues. After removal of 0 bases from V and 2 bases from J, the junction contained 4 bases not matched to a gene. The CDR3 DNA reads TGTGCCAGCAGCCAAGAAGCCGCGGGAGCCTACGAGCAGTACTTC. This sequence encodes CASSQEAAGAYEQYF.

In this sample, this clonotype turned up many times. This rearrangement joins TRBV6-5 to TRBJ2-3; D possibly corresponds to TRBD2 (5 bases). This CDR3 spans 15 amino acids. Germline CDR1 MNHEY, CDR2 SVGAGI. Trimming shortened V by 4 bases and J by 3 bases, and 14 bases separated the two germline ends. The CDR3 here is CASSSLRGLTDTQYF. The CDR3 DNA reads as TGTGCCAGCAGTTCCCTCCGGGGTCTAACAGATACGCAGTATTTT.

CDR3 nucleotides: TGCAGTGCTAGAGTCATTGGAAGGGACGCGCAGCCCCAGCATTTT. It yields the protein CSARVIGRDAQPQHF. The chain joins TRBV20-1 to TRBJ1-5; possible D gene TRBD1, 5 bases. Germline assignment: CDR1 DFQATT and CDR2 SNEGSKA (reference sequence). CDR3 length: 15 residues. The V end lost 1 base, the J end lost 7 bases, and 17 bases lay between the germline ends.

Concerning this clonotype: A read error may explain this, as a much larger clone is one base away. This rearrangement joins TRBV7-9 to TRBJ2-3, with a possible D match to TRBD2 (5 bases). The germline V and J ends were trimmed by 4 bases and 3 bases, with 8 bases remaining between them. The CDR3 loop spans 13 amino acids. Germline CDR1 and CDR2: SEHNR and FQNEAQ (reference sequence). The CDR3 coding sequence is TGTGCCAGCAGCTGGTCGGGAACAGATACGCAGTATTTT. This gives the protein CASSWSGTDTQYF.